This T cell receptor beta chain was found in a study of low-dose radiotherapy and immunotherapy resistance in tumors. In the study overall: Dosing of intravenous cyclophosphamide at 200 mg/m2 occurred every two weeks and took place one day prior to radiation and immunotherapy.

Germline CDR1 is SGHNT and CDR2 is YENEEA. The CDR3 spans 12 residues. Trimming removed 6 bases from V and 1 base from J, with 6 bases in between. TRAV and TRBV primers primed cDNA for both TCRalpha and TCRbeta. With a V-primer adapter and a constant-region primer, TCRs were amplified for about 22 PCR cycles. TCRdb passed the reads through MiXCR, listing each CDR3 protein once. Seen here are around 80,000 distinct CDR3 sequences, less than 20% observed once, and the top ten hold roughly 1.4%. Ten or more counts support this clonotype. As for time point: after trial treatment. Treatment in this sample: LDRT plus nivolumab, ipilimumab, low-dose cyclophosphamide and aspirin (RACIN trial). The patients who were eligible all carried advanced solid tumors that lacked tumor-infiltrating lymphocytes, meaning the tumors were TIL-negative.

The input for sequencing was PBMCs, taken after low-dose radiotherapy plus immunotherapy. The chain is built from TRBV11-3 and TRBJ1-1; no firm D call. This clonotype was sampled from a male donor with prostate cancer. In nucleotides, the CDR3 is TGTGCCAGCAGGGGTGAGAACACTGAAGCTTTCTTT. As protein: CASRGENTEAFF.